Following are 5 T cell receptor beta chains from one sample sequenced in a study of shared clonotypes between healthy human individuals. Produced via immunoSEQ multiplex PCR; TCRdb's table is partial and in-frame only. The top ten clones hold more than 0.85% of a sample with about a million clones, 70% to 80% of them seen once. Sequencing was done on a sample of memory CD4+ T cells from PBMCs. As to subset: CD45RA-negative fraction. All receptors derive from a man between 18 and 35 years old in good health. Some clones in this sample may be carry-over from other donors' samples.

A few counts support this clone. This chain links TRBV5-4 with TRBJ2-7, with D perhaps being TRBD1 or TRBD2 (5 bases each). V gave up 1 base and J gave up 0 bases, with 11 bases separating them. The CDR3 is 15 amino acids. CDR1 is SGHNT, CDR2 YYREEE, per germline (reference sequence). The CDR3 region has the DNA TGTGCCAGCAGCTTGACTAGGGGAAGCTCCTACGAGCAGTACTTC. This translates into CASSLTRGSSYEQYF.

In this sample, this clone turned up a few times. The CDR3, as DNA: TGTGCCAGCAGCGTCGGGACAAGTGACGATCAGCCCCAGCATTTT. It translates to CASSVGTSDDQPQHF. The gene calls are TRBV9 and TRBJ1-5; maybe TRBD1 (6 bases). Trimming took 2 bases from V and 5 from J, leaving 14 bases between them. This CDR3 spans 15 amino acids. Germline V gene sequence: CDR1 SGDLS, CDR2 YYNGEE.

This chain's CDR3 is CASSPQETYNEQFF. CDR3 nucleotide sequence: TGTGCCAGCTCACCACAGGAGACCTACAATGAGCAGTTCTTC. The gene calls are TRBV18 and TRBJ2-1, with D uncertain. Germline values: CDR1 KGHSH, CDR2 LQKENI. The CDR3 consists of 14 residues. V was pared by 1 base and J by 2 bases, with 6 bases between.

The J gene is TRBJ2-5, the V gene TRBV5-6; possibly TRBD2 for D (5 bases). V shed 0 bases and J shed 11 bases, with 17 bases lying between them. The CDR3 covers 14 residues. CDR1 is SGHDT, CDR2 YYEEEE, per germline. The CDR3 protein is CASSLGRGFGEQYF. The DNA of the CDR3 is TGTGCCAGCAGCTTGGGGCGCGGTTTCGGGGAGCAGTACTTC.

The V gene is TRBV30, the J gene TRBJ1-5, with D tentatively TRBD1 (6 bases). With 7 bases removed from V and 6 bases from J, the gap between germline ends came to 16 bases. Germline assignment: CDR1 GTSNPN and CDR2 SVGIG (reference sequence). The CDR3 consists of 13 residues. Written as DNA, the CDR3 is TGTGCCTCCGATAAAGGGGGAAGTCAGCCCCAGCATTTT. This encodes CASDKGGSQPQHF.